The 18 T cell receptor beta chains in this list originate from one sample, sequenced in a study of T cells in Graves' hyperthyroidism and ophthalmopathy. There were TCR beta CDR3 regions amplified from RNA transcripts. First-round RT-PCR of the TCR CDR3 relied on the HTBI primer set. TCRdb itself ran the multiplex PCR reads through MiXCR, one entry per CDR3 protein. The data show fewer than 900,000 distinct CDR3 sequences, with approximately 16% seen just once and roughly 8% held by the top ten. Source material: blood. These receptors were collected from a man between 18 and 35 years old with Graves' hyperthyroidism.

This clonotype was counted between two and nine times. The CDR3 sequence is CASSYRGFEPQPYEQYF. The CDR3 region has the DNA TGTGCCAGCAGTTACCGGGGGTTTGAACCCCAGCCCTACGAGCAGTACTTC. This chain joins TRBV6-2 or TRBV6-3 and TRBJ2-7, with D tentatively TRBD2 (6 bases). Germline V CDR1 and CDR2: MNHEY, SVGEGT. This CDR3 region has 17 residues. Trimming cost V 2 bases and J 2 bases, with 19 bases left between them.

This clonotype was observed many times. The CDR3 reads CAWDGPFF. CDR3 nucleotides: TGTGCCTGGGACGGGCCTTTCTTT. The V gene is TRBV30, the J gene TRBJ1-1; no firm D call. Between the trimmed V and J ends, which lost 5 bases and 12 bases, there was a span of 7 bases. Looked up from germline, CDR1 is GTSNPN and CDR2 is SVGIG (reference sequence). The CDR3 is 8 residues long.

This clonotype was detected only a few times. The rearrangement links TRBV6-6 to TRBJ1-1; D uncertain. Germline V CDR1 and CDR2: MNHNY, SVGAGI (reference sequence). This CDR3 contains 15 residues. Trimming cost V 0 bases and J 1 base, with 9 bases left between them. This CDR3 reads CASSYSTVGNTEAFF. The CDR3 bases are TGTGCCAGCAGTTACTCGACCGTCGGGAACACTGAAGCTTTCTTT.

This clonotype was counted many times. The CDR3 DNA is TGTGCCTGGAGTTACAAGTATGGGGAGCTGTTTTTT. Its translation is CAWSYKYGELFF. The chain uses TRBV30 and TRBJ2-2; the D is unclear. Deletions cut 2 bases from V and 8 bases from J, with 9 bases between. The length of the CDR3 is 12 residues. Germline V lookup: CDR1 GTSNPN, CDR2 SVGIG (reference sequence). The whole variable domain, filled in from reference TRBV30 and TRBJ2-2, reads SQTIHQWPATLVQPVGSPLSLECTVEGTSNPNLYWYRQAAGRGLQLLFYSVGIGQISSEVPQNLSASRPQDRQFILSSKKLLLSDSGFYLCAWSYKYGELFFGEGSRLTVL.

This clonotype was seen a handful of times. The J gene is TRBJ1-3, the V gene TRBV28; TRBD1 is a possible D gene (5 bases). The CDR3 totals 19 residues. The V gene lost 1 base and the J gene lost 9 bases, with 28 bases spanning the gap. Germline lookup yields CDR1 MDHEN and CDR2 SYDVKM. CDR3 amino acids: CASSLSEVRTSGYGGTIYF. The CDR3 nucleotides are TGTGCCAGCAGTTTATCCGAAGTCAGGACATCGGGGTACGGGGGCACCATATATTTT.

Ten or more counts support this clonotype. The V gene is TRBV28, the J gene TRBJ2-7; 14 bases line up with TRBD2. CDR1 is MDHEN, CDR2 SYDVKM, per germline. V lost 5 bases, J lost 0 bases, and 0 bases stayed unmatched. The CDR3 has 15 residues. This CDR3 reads CASSGTSGSSYEQYF. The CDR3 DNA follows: TGTGCCAGCAGTGGGACTAGCGGGAGCTCCTACGAGCAGTACTTC.

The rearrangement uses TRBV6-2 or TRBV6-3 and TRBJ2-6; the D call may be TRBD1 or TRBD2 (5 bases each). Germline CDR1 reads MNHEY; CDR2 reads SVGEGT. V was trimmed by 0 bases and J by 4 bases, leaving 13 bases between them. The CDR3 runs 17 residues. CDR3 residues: CASSYSGTFAGANVLTF. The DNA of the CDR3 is TGTGCCAGCAGTTACTCAGGGACCTTCGCGGGGGCCAACGTCCTGACTTTC.

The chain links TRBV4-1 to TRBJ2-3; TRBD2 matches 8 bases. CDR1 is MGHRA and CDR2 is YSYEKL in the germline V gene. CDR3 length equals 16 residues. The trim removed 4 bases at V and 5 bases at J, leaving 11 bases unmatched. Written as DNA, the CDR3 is TGCGCCAGCAGCCGGACGGGAGGGTATGGGGGAGATACGCAGTATTTT. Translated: CASSRTGGYGGDTQYF.

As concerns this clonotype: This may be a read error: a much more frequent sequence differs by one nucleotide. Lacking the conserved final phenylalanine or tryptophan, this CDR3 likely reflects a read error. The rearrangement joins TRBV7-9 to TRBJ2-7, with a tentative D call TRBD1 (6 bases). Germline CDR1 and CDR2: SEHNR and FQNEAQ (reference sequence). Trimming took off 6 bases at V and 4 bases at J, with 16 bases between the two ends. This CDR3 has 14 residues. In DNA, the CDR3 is TGTGCCAGCAGTTCCGAGGGGGAGAAATACGAGCAGTACCTC. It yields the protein CASSSEGEKYEQYL.

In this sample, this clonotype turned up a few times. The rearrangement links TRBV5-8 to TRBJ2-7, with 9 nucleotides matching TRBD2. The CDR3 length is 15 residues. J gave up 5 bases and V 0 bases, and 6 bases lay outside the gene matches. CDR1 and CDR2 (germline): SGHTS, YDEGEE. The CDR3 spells CASSLGTSASHEQYF. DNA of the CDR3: TGTGCCAGCAGCTTGGGGACTAGCGCCAGCCACGAGCAGTACTTC.

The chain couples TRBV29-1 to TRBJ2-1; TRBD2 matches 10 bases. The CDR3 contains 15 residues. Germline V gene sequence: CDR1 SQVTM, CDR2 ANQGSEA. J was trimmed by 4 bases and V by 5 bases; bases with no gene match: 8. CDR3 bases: TGCAGCGTTCATCCTAGCGGGAGCTGGTACAATGAGCAGTTCTTC. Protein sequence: CSVHPSGSWYNEQFF.

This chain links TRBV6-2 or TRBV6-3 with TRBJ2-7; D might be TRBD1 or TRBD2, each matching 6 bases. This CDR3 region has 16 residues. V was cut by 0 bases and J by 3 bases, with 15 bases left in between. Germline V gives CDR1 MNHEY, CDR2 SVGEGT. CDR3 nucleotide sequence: TGTGCCAGCAGTTACTCGAGGGGGGAGCCTTACTACGAGCAGTACTTC. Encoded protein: CASSYSRGEPYYEQYF.

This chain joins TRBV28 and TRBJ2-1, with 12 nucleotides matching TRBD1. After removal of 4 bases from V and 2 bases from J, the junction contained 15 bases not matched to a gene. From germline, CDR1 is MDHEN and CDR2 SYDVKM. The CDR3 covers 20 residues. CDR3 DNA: TGTGCCAGCAGTTCCAACCCCGGGACAGGGGGCGTTTATACCTACAATGAGCAGTTCTTC. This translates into CASSSNPGTGGVYTYNEQFF.

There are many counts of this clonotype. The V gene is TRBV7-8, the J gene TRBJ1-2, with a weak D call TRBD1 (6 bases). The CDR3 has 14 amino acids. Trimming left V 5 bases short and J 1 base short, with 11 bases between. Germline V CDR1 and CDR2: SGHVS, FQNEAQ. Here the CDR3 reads CASSLGHINYGYTF. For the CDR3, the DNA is TGTGCCAGCAGCCTGGGACACATTAACTATGGCTACACCTTC.

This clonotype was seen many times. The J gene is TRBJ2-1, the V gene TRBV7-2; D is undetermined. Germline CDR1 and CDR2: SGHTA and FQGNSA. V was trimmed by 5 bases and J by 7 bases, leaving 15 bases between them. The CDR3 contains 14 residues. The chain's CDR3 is CASSESTGLNEQFF. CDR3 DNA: TGTGCCAGCAGCGAATCTACTGGTTTGAATGAGCAGTTCTTC.

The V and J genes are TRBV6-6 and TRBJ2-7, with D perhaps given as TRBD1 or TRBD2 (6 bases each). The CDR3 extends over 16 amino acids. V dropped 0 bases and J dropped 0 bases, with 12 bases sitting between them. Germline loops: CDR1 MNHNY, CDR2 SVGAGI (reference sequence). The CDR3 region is CASSYSRDTSSYEQYF. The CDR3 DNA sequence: TGTGCCAGCAGTTACTCGCGGGACACCTCCTCCTACGAGCAGTACTTC.

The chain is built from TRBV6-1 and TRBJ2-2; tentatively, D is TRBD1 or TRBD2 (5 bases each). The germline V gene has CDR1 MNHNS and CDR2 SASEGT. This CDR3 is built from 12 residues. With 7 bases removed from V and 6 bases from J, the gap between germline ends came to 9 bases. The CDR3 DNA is TGTGCCAGCATTGGGGGTTCCGGGGAGCTGTTTTTT. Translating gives CASIGGSGELFF.

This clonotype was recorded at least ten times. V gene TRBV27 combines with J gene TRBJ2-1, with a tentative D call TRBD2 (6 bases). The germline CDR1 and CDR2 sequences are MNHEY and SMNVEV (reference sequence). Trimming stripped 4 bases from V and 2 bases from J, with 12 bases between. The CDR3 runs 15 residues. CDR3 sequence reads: CASSSTGTPYNEQFF. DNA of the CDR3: TGTGCCAGCAGTTCGACCGGGACTCCCTACAATGAGCAGTTCTTC.